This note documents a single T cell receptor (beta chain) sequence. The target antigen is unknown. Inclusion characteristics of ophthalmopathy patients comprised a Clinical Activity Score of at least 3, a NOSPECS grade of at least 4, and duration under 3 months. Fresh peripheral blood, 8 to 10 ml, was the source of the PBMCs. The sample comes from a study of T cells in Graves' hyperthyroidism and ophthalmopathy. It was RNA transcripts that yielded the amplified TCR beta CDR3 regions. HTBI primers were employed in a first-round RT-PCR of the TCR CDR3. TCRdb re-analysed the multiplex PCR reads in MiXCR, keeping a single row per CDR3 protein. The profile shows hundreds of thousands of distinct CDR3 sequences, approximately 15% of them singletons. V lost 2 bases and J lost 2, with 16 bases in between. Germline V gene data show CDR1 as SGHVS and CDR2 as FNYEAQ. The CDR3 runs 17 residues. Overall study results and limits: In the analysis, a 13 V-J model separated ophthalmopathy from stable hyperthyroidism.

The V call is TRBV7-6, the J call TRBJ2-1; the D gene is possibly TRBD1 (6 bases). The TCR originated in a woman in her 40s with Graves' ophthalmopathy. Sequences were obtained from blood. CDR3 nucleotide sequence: TGTGCCAGCAGCTTAACGGGAACAGGGCCCCCCTACAATGAGCAGTTCTTC. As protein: CASSLTGTGPPYNEQFF.